These 15 T cell receptor beta chains originate from one sample sequenced in a study of Graves' ophthalmopathy and Graves' hyperthyroidism. RNA transcripts yielded amplified TCR beta CDR3 regions. First-round RT-PCR with HTBI primers preceded a second-round multiplex PCR. TCRdb re-derived calls from the multiplex PCR reads in MiXCR, one entry per CDR3 protein. This table has 740,000 or so distinct CDR3 sequences, roughly two fifths appearing once. The sample taken for sequencing was peripheral blood. Receptor source: an adult man with Graves' ophthalmopathy.

This clonotype was counted a few times. The chain joins TRBV7-9 to TRBJ2-5, with D possibly being TRBD2 (6 bases). Trimming cost V 1 base and J 5 bases, with 17 bases left between them. The germline CDR1 and CDR2 sequences are SEHNR and FQNEAQ (reference sequence). CDR3 size: 16 residues. CDR3 sequence reads: CASSLVLATGRETQYF. DNA for the CDR3: TGTGCCAGCAGCTTAGTTCTGGCAACGGGGAGGGAGACCCAGTACTTC.

This clonotype was counted a few times. V is TRBV2 and J is TRBJ2-7, with D unresolved. CDR3 length equals 16 residues. Trimming shortened V by 6 bases and J by 6 bases, and 24 bases separated the two germline ends. Per germline, CDR1 SNHLY and CDR2 FYNNEI. For the CDR3, the DNA is TGTGCCAGCAGAAAGATGCCGCTAGGGTCCCTTTCCGAGCAGTACTTC. Its translation: CASRKMPLGSLSEQYF.

At least ten counts were recorded for this clonotype. The chain links TRBV29-1 to TRBJ2-5; a weak D match, TRBD2 (6 bases). Germline values: CDR1 SQVTM, CDR2 ANQGSEA. The CDR3 extends over 13 amino acids. The ends were cut back, 7 bases at V and 5 bases at J, with 17 bases in the middle. The chain's CDR3 is CSASLGGGETQYF. Written as DNA, the CDR3 is TGCAGCGCGAGCTTGGGTGGAGGGGAGACCCAGTACTTC.

This clonotype was seen many times. The chain joins TRBV10-3 to TRBJ1-1; D uncertain. Trimming cost V 6 bases and J 1 base, with 15 bases left between them. There are 15 residues in the CDR3. Germline values: CDR1 ENHRY, CDR2 SYGVKD. CDR3 in DNA: TGTGCCATCAGCCCTGCGGAGGTTGCGAACACTGAAGCTTTCTTT. Translated: CAISPAEVANTEAFF.

The rearrangement links TRBV12-3 or TRBV12-4 to TRBJ2-5; 7 bases match TRBD1. The V gene end was trimmed by 3 bases and the J gene end by 3 bases; junction bases not matched to a gene: 4. This CDR3 is 14 amino acids long. The CDR3 here is CASSFSGTEETQYF. The CDR3 DNA follows: TGTGCCAGCAGTTTTTCGGGGACAGAAGAGACCCAGTACTTC.

The gene calls are TRBV29-1 and TRBJ2-7, with TRBD2 identical over 11 bases. The DNA end lines up better with TRBJ2-1; the J call may be wrong. This CDR3 contains 16 residues. CDR1 is SQVTM and CDR2 is ANQGSEA in the germline V gene. For the CDR3, the DNA is TGCAGCGTGCGACTAGCGGGGCCCCTCCTCTACAATGAGCAGTTCTTC. This gives the protein CSVRLAGPLLYNEQFF.

This clonotype was recorded many times. The J gene is TRBJ2-7, the V gene TRBV10-2; D not certain. CDR1 is WSHSY and CDR2 is SAAADI in the germline V gene. V was trimmed by 4 bases and J by 2 bases, leaving 12 bases between them. The CDR3 has 14 residues. The CDR3 loop reads CASSGYSSAYEQYF. In DNA form, the CDR3 reads TGCGCCAGCAGTGGGTACAGTTCCGCCTACGAGCAGTACTTC.

This clonotype was detected only once. This chain uses TRBV19 with TRBJ1-1, with no clear D. This CDR3 is built from 13 residues. CDR1 is LNHDA, CDR2 SQIVND, per germline (reference sequence). V was cut by 5 bases and J by 6 bases, with 13 bases left in between. The CDR3: CASSPLGVSEAFF. CDR3 coding DNA: TGTGCCAGTAGTCCCTTGGGCGTCTCTGAAGCTTTCTTT.

J is TRBJ1-1 and V is TRBV2; D is ambiguous. V lost 5 bases and J 0 bases, leaving 19 bases between the germline ends. The CDR3 contains 17 residues. Germline V gene lookup returns CDR1 SNHLY and CDR2 FYNNEI. CDR3 nucleotides: TGTGCCAGCAGTTCCCTGGCCCATTCCCCCATGAACACTGAAGCTTTCTTT. Protein: CASSSLAHSPMNTEAFF.

This clonotype has a handful of counts. The CDR3 loop reads CASSQDVAGEGEQYF. As DNA, the CDR3 is TGTGCCAGCAGCCAAGACGTCGCGGGAGAGGGCGAGCAGTACTTC. This rearrangement joins TRBV4-2 to TRBJ2-7; 7 bases are shared with TRBD2. The germline V gene encodes CDR1 LGHNA and CDR2 YNFKEQ. The CDR3 is 15 residues long. V was pared by 0 bases and J by 6 bases, with 8 bases of the junction left unmatched.

The chain uses TRBV5-6 and TRBJ2-7; 7 nucleotides agree with TRBD1. Trimming removed 4 bases from V and 3 bases from J; junction bases left unmatched: 7. The CDR3 runs 14 residues. CDR1 is SGHDT and CDR2 is YYEEEE in the germline V gene. CDR3 region: CASSLERDSYEQYF. CDR3 sequence (DNA): TGTGCCAGCAGCCTGGAAAGGGACAGCTACGAGCAGTACTTC.

This clonotype occurred a few times. V usage is TRBV19 and J usage is TRBJ1-5; D is unresolved. The CDR3 contains 15 residues. V was pared by 11 bases and J by 0 bases, with 17 bases between. Germline V CDR1 and CDR2: LNHDA, SQIVND (reference sequence). CDR3 amino acids: CASDRKQNSNQPQHF. The CDR3 region has the DNA TGTGCCTCTGATCGAAAACAGAATAGCAATCAGCCCCAGCATTTT.

This clonotype has just a few counts. The chain has TRBV10-3 and TRBJ2-7, with D possibly being TRBD1 or TRBD2 (5 bases each). This CDR3 is 12 amino acids long. Trimming stripped 10 bases from V and 4 bases from J, with 14 bases between. Germline-derived CDR1 and CDR2 are ENHRY and SYGVKD. The CDR3 is CATRDGRYEQYF. CDR3 nucleotides: TGTGCCACCCGGGACGGCCGATACGAGCAGTACTTC.

On this clonotype: A much larger clone differs from this one at a single base, so this may be a read error. This chain links TRBV7-6 with TRBJ1-5; no clear D. The germline V gene has CDR1 SGHVS and CDR2 FNYEAQ. The CDR3 contains 13 residues. This chain's CDR3 is CAISFTENQPQHF. The CDR3, as DNA: TGTGCCATCAGCTTTACAGAAAATCAGCCCCAGCATTTT.

This clonotype was observed a few times. The J gene is TRBJ1-1, the V gene TRBV11-2; D is undetermined. CDR3 length equals 15 residues. V dropped 5 bases and J dropped 1 base, with 14 bases sitting between them. Germline CDR1 reads SGHAT; CDR2 reads FQNNGV. Written as DNA, the CDR3 is TGTGCCAGCAGCCAAGATCGAGGAGGGAACACTGAAGCTTTCTTT. Amino acids: CASSQDRGGNTEAFF. Using reference TRBV11-2 and TRBJ1-1 for the parts outside the CDR3, the full variable domain is EAGVAQSPRYKIIEKRQSVAFWCNPISGHATLYWYQQILGQGPKLLIQFQNNGVVDDSQLPKDRFSAERLKGVDSTLKIQPAKLEDSAVYLCASSQDRGGNTEAFFGQGTRLTVV.